One and the same sample provided the 26 T cell receptor beta chains below, sequenced in a study of T-cell reconstitution after alpha-beta-depleted transplantation in children. The TCRbeta library incorporated unique molecular identifiers. TCRdb re-analysed the PCR reads in MiXCR, keeping a single row per CDR3 protein. Here the sample spans hundreds of thousands of distinct CDR3 sequences, 10% to 15% being singletons. The starting material was PBMCs, mostly from graft donor cells, obtained 360 days after TCRalphabeta/CD19-depleted stem cell transplant. These receptors originate from a male patient aged 10-17 years who had a stem cell transplant for acute myeloid leukemia, so the T cells may come from the graft donor.

The J gene is TRBJ2-7, the V gene TRBV12-3 or TRBV12-4; D unresolved. The CDR3 extends over 13 amino acids. Trimming cost V 7 bases and J 4 bases, with 14 bases left between them. The CDR3 region is CASTSFGVYEQYF. CDR3 bases: TGTGCCAGCACCTCCTTTGGAGTTTACGAGCAGTACTTC.

V is TRBV29-1 and J is TRBJ2-1; TRBD1 agrees at 9 bases. Trimming cost V 7 bases and J 1 base; bases outside gene matches: 5. The length of the CDR3 is 14 residues. Germline lookup yields CDR1 SQVTM and CDR2 ANQGSEA. For the CDR3, the DNA is TGCAGCGCCTCACAGGGGGCATCCTACAATGAGCAGTTCTTC. Its protein product is CSASQGASYNEQFF.

This clonotype appeared a few times. V is TRBV10-3 and J is TRBJ2-1; possible D gene TRBD1, 5 bases. Germline V gene lookup returns CDR1 ENHRY and CDR2 SYGVKD. V was cut by 4 bases and J by 0 bases, with 7 bases left in between. The CDR3 totals 14 residues. CDR3 residues: CAISAQGSYNEQFF. CDR3 DNA sequence: TGTGCCATCAGTGCTCAGGGCTCCTACAATGAGCAGTTCTTC.

The chain employs TRBV7-3 and TRBJ2-3; 8 bases map to TRBD2. Germline values: CDR1 SGHTA, CDR2 FQGTGA. The CDR3 runs to 19 residues. The ends lost 0 bases at V and 3 bases at J; junction bases unmatched: 14. The CDR3 nucleotides read TGTGCCAGCAGCTTAACGTTCGGAGCTAGCGGGTACTATACAGATACGCAGTATTTT. Protein sequence: CASSLTFGASGYYTDTQYF. The full variable domain, its missing parts supplied by reference TRBV7-3 and TRBJ2-3, is GAGVSQTPSNKVTEKGKYVELRCDPISGHTALYWYRQSLGQGPEFLIYFQGTGAADDSGLPNDRFFAVRPEGSVSTLKIQRTERGDSAVYLCASSLTFGASGYYTDTQYFGPGTRLTVL.

This clonotype was found many times. The chain joins TRBV6-2 or TRBV6-3 to TRBJ2-7, with D perhaps given as TRBD1 or TRBD2 (5 bases each). V was trimmed by 6 bases and J by 5 bases, leaving 20 bases between them. The CDR3 is 15 amino acids. Germline values: CDR1 MNHEY, CDR2 SVGEGT. CDR3 residues: CASSSGTGPLDEQYF. The CDR3 DNA is TGTGCCAGCAGCTCCGGGACGGGCCCTCTAGACGAGCAGTACTTC.

This clonotype was counted a few times. The chain joins TRBV7-3 to TRBJ2-7, with TRBD2 matching over 10 bases. CDR3 length: 17 amino acids. From germline, CDR1 is SGHTA and CDR2 FQGTGA. V lost 0 bases, J lost 1 base, and 6 bases stayed unmatched. CDR3 nucleotides: TGTGCCAGCAGCTTAACGGTACTAGCGGGACATTCCTACGAGCAGTACTTC. It codes for CASSLTVLAGHSYEQYF.

This clonotype was recorded many times. This sequence joins TRBV12-3 or TRBV12-4 and TRBJ2-5; 9 bases line up with TRBD2. V lost 2 bases to trimming and J lost 5 bases; unmatched junction nucleotides: 3. The CDR3 extends over 14 amino acids. In nucleotides, the CDR3 is TGTGCCAGCAGTTTAAATGCGGGAGGGGAGACCCAGTACTTC. It codes for CASSLNAGGETQYF.

The J gene is TRBJ2-3, the V gene TRBV5-1, with D possibly matching TRBD2 (5 bases). Germline V gene sequence: CDR1 SGHRS, CDR2 YFSETQ. The CDR3 is 14 residues long. Between the trimmed V and J ends, which lost 1 base and 8 bases, there was a span of 14 bases. The CDR3 loop is CASSLSGKPVTQYF. In DNA, the CDR3 is TGCGCCAGCAGCTTGTCCGGGAAGCCCGTTACGCAGTATTTT.

This sequence joins TRBV20-1 and TRBJ2-2; maybe TRBD1 (5 bases). CDR1 and CDR2 (germline): DFQATT, SNEGSKA (reference sequence). This CDR3 region has 15 residues. V lost 0 bases, J lost 1 base, and 9 bases lay in between. The CDR3 reads CSAREPQGNTGELFF. The CDR3 coding sequence is TGCAGTGCTAGAGAGCCCCAGGGGAACACCGGGGAGCTGTTTTTT.

There are many counts of this clonotype. The chain couples TRBV20-1 to TRBJ2-1; 11 nucleotides agree with TRBD2. The CDR3 length is 13 residues. CDR1 is DFQATT, CDR2 SNEGSKA, per germline (reference sequence). The J segment lost 7 bases and the V segment lost 8 bases, leaving 7 bases of the junction unmatched. The CDR3 region has the DNA TGCAGTCAACTAGCGGGAGATGGGAATGAGCAGTTCTTC. Translating it yields CSQLAGDGNEQFF.

V usage is TRBV21-1 and J usage is TRBJ2-7; the table's D call, TRBD2, has no DNA check behind it. TRBV21-1 is tagged as a pseudogene. The CDR3 is 16 amino acids. The CDR3 protein is CATLSGTSGFCYEQYF. The CDR3 bases are TGTGCCACCCTGTCCGGGACTAGCGGCTTCTGCTACGAGCAGTACTTC.

This clonotype was recorded a few times. This chain joins TRBV30 and TRBJ2-7; tentatively, D is TRBD2 (5 bases). Germline-derived CDR1 and CDR2 are GTSNPN and SVGIG (reference sequence). The length of the CDR3 is 13 residues. V was shortened by 3 bases and J by 7 bases, with 16 bases between the two germline ends. CDR3 DNA: TGTGCCTGGAGCGGAGGACGGACTTTTGAGCAGTACTTC. Amino acids: CAWSGGRTFEQYF.

There are a few counts of this clonotype. The chain links TRBV7-2 to TRBJ2-7; TRBD2 aligns across 13 bases. Germline CDR1 is SGHTA and CDR2 is FQGNSA. The CDR3 length is 17 residues. J lost 3 bases, V lost 7 bases, and 12 bases had no gene match. The CDR3 DNA is TGTGCCAGCACAGGACTAGCGGGAGTAACCCCCCTCTACGAGCAGTACTTC. Its translation: CASTGLAGVTPLYEQYF.

This clonotype was recorded many times. V and J are TRBV14 and TRBJ2-3; the D is unclear. V shed 6 bases and J shed 4 bases, with 14 bases lying between them. The CDR3 is 14 residues long. Per the germline V gene, CDR1 is SGHDN and CDR2 is FVKESK. The CDR3 here is CASRPTRYSDTQYF. The CDR3 DNA sequence: TGTGCCAGCAGACCCACTCGTTATTCAGATACGCAGTATTTT.

Note on this clonotype: Likely a read error: the CDR3 ends without its conserved phenylalanine or tryptophan. The gene calls are TRBV7-6 and TRBJ1-3; unclear D gene. With 2 bases removed from V and 0 bases from J, the gap between germline ends came to 14 bases. The CDR3 sequence is 17 residues long. Germline V gives CDR1 SGHVS, CDR2 FNYEAQ. The CDR3 bases are TGTGCCAGCAGCTTATACTCCCAGGCCCCCTCTGGAAACACCATATATGTT. Its translation: CASSLYSQAPSGNTIYV.

The CDR3 loop reads CSARHLRAGGPSYNEQFF. The CDR3, as DNA: TGCAGTGCTAGACACCTCAGGGCGGGAGGGCCATCGTATAATGAGCAGTTCTTC. V and J are TRBV20-1 and TRBJ2-1; 9 bases line up with TRBD2. The CDR3 sequence is 18 residues long. The trim removed 2 bases at V and 7 bases at J, leaving 18 bases unmatched. The germline V gene has CDR1 DFQATT and CDR2 SNEGSKA (reference sequence).

Ten or more counts support this clonotype. V gene TRBV6-2 or TRBV6-3 combines with J gene TRBJ2-1; 15 positions agree with TRBD2. The CDR3 spans 19 residues. Germline values: CDR1 MNHEY, CDR2 SVGEGT. Losses at the gene ends were 2 bases for V and 3 bases for J; bases not matched to a gene: 8. CDR3 DNA sequence: TGTGCCAGCAGTTACAGGAGGGGGGGACTAGCGGGAGGCTACAATGAGCAGTTCTTC. Protein: CASSYRRGGLAGGYNEQFF.

At least ten counts were recorded for this clonotype. The chain has TRBV12-3 or TRBV12-4 and TRBJ2-1; 10 bases agree with TRBD1. J was trimmed by 9 bases and V by 6 bases; bases with no gene match: 5. The CDR3 is 13 residues long. CDR3 coding DNA: TGTGCCAGCAGAAGGACAGGGGGAAGTGAGCAGTTCTTC. Translated: CASRRTGGSEQFF.

This clonotype was found once. V gene TRBV14 combines with J gene TRBJ2-5, with D tentatively TRBD1 (6 bases). This CDR3 spans 14 amino acids. Germline lookup yields CDR1 SGHDN and CDR2 FVKESK. Between the trimmed V and J ends, which lost 5 bases and 3 bases, there was a span of 13 bases. CDR3 protein: CASSDGQRKETQYF. DNA for the CDR3: TGTGCCAGCAGCGACGGACAGAGGAAAGAGACCCAGTACTTC.

At least ten counts were recorded for this clonotype. The chain combines TRBV5-1 with TRBJ2-5; D not resolved. The CDR3 covers 14 residues. V lost 4 bases, J lost 1 base, and 11 bases lay in between. The V gene's germline CDR1 is SGHRS and CDR2 YFSETQ. DNA of the CDR3: TGCGCCAGCAGCGTACGAGGACCCCAAGAGACCCAGTACTTC. Translating gives CASSVRGPQETQYF.

The table lists this clonotype with many counts. This sequence joins TRBV12-3 or TRBV12-4 and TRBJ2-7; D is uncertain. The V and J ends lost 9 bases and 4 bases respectively, with 16 bases between them. The CDR3 extends over 13 amino acids. Here the CDR3 reads CASTNAWWYEQYF. Written as DNA, the CDR3 is TGTGCCAGTACGAATGCTTGGTGGTACGAGCAGTACTTC.

This clonotype came up many times. V gene TRBV7-2 combines with J gene TRBJ2-1; no clear D gene. The germline V gene encodes CDR1 SGHTA and CDR2 FQGNSA. The CDR3 has 14 residues. The germline V and J ends were trimmed by 1 base and 3 bases, with 7 bases remaining between them. CDR3 sequence reads: CASSLGLYYNEQFF. The CDR3 bases are TGTGCCAGCAGCTTAGGGCTCTACTACAATGAGCAGTTCTTC.

The J gene is TRBJ1-4, the V gene TRBV28; D is possibly TRBD1 (5 bases). V was cut by 5 bases and J by 3 bases, with 16 bases left in between. This CDR3 comprises 16 residues. The germline V gene has CDR1 MDHEN and CDR2 SYDVKM. The CDR3 coding sequence is TGTGCCAGCAGTACTCCCTGGGGCGCGGCTAATGAAAAACTGTTTTTT. It yields the protein CASSTPWGAANEKLFF.

This clonotype has only a few counts. The J gene is TRBJ2-1, the V gene TRBV11-2, with 8 nucleotides matching TRBD2. From germline, CDR1 is SGHAT and CDR2 FQNNGV. The CDR3 has 17 amino acids. Germline trimming cut 5 bases from V and 3 bases from J; bases unmatched to any gene: 12. The chain's CDR3 is CASSPLRTGGGYNEQFF. In DNA, the CDR3 is TGTGCCAGCAGCCCCCTGCGTACCGGGGGGGGCTACAATGAGCAGTTCTTC.

The chain is built from TRBV29-1 and TRBJ2-1; D gene ambiguous. V was cut by 6 bases and J by 0 bases, with 12 bases left in between. Germline lookup yields CDR1 SQVTM and CDR2 ANQGSEA. The CDR3 runs 14 residues. The CDR3: CSVLGRSSYNEQFF. As DNA, the CDR3 is TGCAGCGTCCTTGGGCGTAGCTCCTACAATGAGCAGTTCTTC.

This clonotype was seen only a few times. This CDR3 reads CASSGGLSGRAVGNEQFF. The CDR3 DNA is TGTGCCAGCAGTGGGGGGCTTAGCGGGAGGGCCGTTGGGAATGAGCAGTTCTTC. The chain links TRBV2 to TRBJ2-1; TRBD2 matches at 11 bases. The germline V gene encodes CDR1 SNHLY and CDR2 FYNNEI. After removal of 4 bases from V and 7 bases from J, the junction contained 15 bases not matched to a gene. The CDR3 runs 18 residues. Complete variable domain (other parts from reference TRBV2 and TRBJ2-1): EPEVTQTPSHQVTQMGQEVILRCVPISNHLYFYWYRQILGQKVEFLVSFYNNEISEKSEIFDDQFSVERPDGSNFTLKIRSTKLEDSAMYFCASSGGLSGRAVGNEQFFGPGTRLTVL.